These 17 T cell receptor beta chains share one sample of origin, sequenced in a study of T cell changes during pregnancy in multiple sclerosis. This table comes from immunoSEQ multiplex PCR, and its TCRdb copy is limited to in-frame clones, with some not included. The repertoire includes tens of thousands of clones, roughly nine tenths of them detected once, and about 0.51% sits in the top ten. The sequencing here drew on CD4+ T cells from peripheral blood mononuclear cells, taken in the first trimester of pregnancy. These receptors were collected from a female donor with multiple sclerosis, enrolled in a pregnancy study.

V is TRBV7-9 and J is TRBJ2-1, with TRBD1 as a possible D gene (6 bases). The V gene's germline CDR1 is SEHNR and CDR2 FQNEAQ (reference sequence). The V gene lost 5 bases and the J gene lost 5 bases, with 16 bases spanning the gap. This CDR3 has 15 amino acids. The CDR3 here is CASSPTGIVHNEQFF. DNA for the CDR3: TGTGCCAGCAGCCCCACAGGGATCGTCCACAATGAGCAGTTCTTC.

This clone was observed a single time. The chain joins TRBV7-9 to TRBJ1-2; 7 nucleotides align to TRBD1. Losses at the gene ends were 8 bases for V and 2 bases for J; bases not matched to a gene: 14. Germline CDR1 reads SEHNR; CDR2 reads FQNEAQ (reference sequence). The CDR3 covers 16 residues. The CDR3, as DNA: TGTGCCAGCGTTGGGACAGACCCGACACTCAACTATGGCTACACCTTC. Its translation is CASVGTDPTLNYGYTF. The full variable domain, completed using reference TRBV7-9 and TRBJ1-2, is DTGVSQNPRHKITKRGQNVTFRCDPISEHNRLYWYRQTLGQGPEFLTYFQNEAQLEKSRLLSDRFSAERPKGSFSTLEIQRTEQGDSAMYLCASVGTDPTLNYGYTFGSGTRLTVV.

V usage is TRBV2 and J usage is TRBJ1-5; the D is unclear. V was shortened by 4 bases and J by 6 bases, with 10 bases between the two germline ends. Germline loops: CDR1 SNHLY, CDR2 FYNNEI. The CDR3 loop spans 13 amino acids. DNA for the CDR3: TGTGCCAGCAGTGTAACCGGAGTTCAGCCCCAGCATTTT. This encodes CASSVTGVQPQHF. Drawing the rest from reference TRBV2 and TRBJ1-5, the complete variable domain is EPEVTQTPSHQVTQMGQEVILRCVPISNHLYFYWYRQILGQKVEFLVSFYNNEISEKSEIFDDQFSVERPDGSNFTLKIRSTKLEDSAMYFCASSVTGVQPQHFGDGTRLSIL.

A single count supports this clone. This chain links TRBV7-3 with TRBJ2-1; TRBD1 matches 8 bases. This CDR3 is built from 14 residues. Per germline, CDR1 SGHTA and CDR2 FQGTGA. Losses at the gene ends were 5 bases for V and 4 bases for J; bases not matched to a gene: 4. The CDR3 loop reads CASSQGQAYNEQFF. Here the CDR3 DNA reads TGTGCCAGCAGCCAGGGACAGGCTTACAATGAGCAGTTCTTC.

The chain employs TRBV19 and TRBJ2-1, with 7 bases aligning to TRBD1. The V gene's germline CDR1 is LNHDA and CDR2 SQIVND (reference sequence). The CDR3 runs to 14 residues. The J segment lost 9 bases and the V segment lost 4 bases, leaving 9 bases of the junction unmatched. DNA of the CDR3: TGTGCCAGTAGTACCTCGACAGGGTCTACTGAGCAGTTCTTC. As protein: CASSTSTGSTEQFF.

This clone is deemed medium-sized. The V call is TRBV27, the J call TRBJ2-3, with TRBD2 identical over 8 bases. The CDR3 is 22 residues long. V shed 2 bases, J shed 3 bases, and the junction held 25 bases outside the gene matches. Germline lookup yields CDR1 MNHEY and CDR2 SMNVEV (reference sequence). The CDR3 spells CASSLLVGVAGPRSPRTDTQYF. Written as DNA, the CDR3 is TGTGCCAGCAGTTTACTTGTGGGGGTAGCGGGACCTCGATCCCCACGGACAGATACGCAGTATTTT.

CDR3 in DNA: TGTGCCAGCAGCTTGCTTGTCACCGGGGAGCTGTTTTTT. Amino acids: CASSLLVTGELFF. This rearrangement joins TRBV5-6 to TRBJ2-2; D gene unclear. This CDR3 contains 13 residues. Germline V gene sequence: CDR1 SGHDT, CDR2 YYEEEE. Between the trimmed V and J ends, which lost 1 base and 4 bases, there was a span of 5 bases.

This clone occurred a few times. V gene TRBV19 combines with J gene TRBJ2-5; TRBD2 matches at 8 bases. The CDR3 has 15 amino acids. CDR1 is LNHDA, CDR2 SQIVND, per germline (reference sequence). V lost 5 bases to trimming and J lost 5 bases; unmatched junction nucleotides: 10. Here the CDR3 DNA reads TGTGCCAGTAGTTTCAGACTAGCGATAGGGGAGACCCAGTACTTC. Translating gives CASSFRLAIGETQYF.

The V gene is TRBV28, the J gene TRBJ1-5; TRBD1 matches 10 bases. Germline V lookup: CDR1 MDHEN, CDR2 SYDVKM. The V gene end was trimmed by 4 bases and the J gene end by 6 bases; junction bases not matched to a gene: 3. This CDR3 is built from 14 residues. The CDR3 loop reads CASSSGQGSQPQHF. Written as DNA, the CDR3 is TGTGCCAGCAGTTCGGGACAGGGGTCTCAGCCCCAGCATTTT.

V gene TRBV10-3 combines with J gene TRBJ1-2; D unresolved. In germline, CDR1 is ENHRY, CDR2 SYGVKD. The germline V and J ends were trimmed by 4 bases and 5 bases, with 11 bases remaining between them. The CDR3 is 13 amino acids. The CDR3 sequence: CAISVTAEYGYTF. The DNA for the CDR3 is TGTGCCATCAGTGTAACGGCGGAATATGGCTACACCTTC.

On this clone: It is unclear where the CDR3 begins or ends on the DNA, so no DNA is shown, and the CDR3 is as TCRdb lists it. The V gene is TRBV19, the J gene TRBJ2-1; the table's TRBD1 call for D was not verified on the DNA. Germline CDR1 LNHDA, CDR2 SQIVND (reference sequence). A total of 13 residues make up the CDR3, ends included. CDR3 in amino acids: CASTSDSHNEQFF.

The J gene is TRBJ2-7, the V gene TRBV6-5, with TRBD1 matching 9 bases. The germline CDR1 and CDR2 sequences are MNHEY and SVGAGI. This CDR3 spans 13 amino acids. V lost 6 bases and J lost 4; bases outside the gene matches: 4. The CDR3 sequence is CASRRTGEYEQYF. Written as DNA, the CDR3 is TGTGCCAGCAGAAGGACAGGGGAATACGAGCAGTACTTC.

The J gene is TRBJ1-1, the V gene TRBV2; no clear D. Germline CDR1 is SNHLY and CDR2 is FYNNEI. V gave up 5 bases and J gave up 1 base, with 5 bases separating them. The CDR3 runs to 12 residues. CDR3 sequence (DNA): TGTGCCAGCAGTATATCGAACACTGAAGCTTTCTTT. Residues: CASSISNTEAFF.

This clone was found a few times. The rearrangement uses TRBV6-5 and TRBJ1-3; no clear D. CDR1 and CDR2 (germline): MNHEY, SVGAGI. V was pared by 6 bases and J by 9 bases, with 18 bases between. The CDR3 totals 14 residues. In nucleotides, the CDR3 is TGTGCCAGCAGACCCGGTACTAATCGGGGCACCATATATTTT. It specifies CASRPGTNRGTIYF.

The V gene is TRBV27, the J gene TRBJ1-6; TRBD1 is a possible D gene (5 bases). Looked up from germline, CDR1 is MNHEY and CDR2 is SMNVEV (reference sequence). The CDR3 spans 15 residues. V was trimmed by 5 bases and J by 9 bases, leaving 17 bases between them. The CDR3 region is CASSDRQPGGSPLHF. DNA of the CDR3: TGTGCCAGCAGTGACCGACAGCCCGGGGGTTCACCCCTCCACTTT.

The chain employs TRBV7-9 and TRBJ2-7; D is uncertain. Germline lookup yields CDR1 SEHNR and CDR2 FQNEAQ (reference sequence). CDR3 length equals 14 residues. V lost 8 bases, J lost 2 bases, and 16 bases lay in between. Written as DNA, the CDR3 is TGTGCCAGCGGCGCCGACTCACCTCCCTACGAGCAGTACTTC. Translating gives CASGADSPPYEQYF.

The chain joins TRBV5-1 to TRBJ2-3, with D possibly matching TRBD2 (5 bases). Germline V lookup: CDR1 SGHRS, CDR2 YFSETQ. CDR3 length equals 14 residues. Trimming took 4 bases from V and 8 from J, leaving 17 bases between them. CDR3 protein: CASSLDGKEATQYF. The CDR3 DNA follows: TGCGCCAGCAGCCTGGACGGTAAGGAGGCTACGCAGTATTTT.